The 30 T cell receptor beta chains reported below all come from one sample, sequenced in a study of T cell clonality in common variable immunodeficiency. Study results and limitations: In common variable immunodeficiency, TCR beta chains reportedly carried fewer deletions and N-nucleotide insertions.

No antigen is known for these receptors. The method was immunoSEQ multiplex PCR; TCRdb's version includes in-frame clones alone and lacks a portion of them. The table lists 25,000 to 35,000 clones, with no singletons. Material: peripheral blood mononuclear cells. Every receptor here comes from a human donor with common variable immunodeficiency.

This clone was observed many times. The read is 3 residues too short to cover the CDR3 end, so that end is filled in from the germline J gene. The V gene is TRBV5-1, the J gene TRBJ2-7; a weak D match, TRBD1 (6 bases). Germline loops: CDR1 SGHRS, CDR2 YFSETQ. V was shortened by 7 bases and J by 5 bases, with 13 bases between the two germline ends. This CDR3 has 12 amino acids. CDR3: CASRDNSHEQYF. CDR3 bases read: TGCGCCAGCCGGGACAACAGCCACGAG.

This clone was observed many times. Read sequence stops 3 residues before the CDR3 end, and the germline J gene provides the missing end. V and J are TRBV29-1 and TRBJ2-7; TRBD1 might be the D (6 bases). Trimming left V 6 bases short and J 3 bases short, with 12 bases between. The germline V gene encodes CDR1 SQVTM and CDR2 ANQGSEA. CDR3 length: 12 amino acids. The CDR3: CSVIEGVYEQYF. The sequenced CDR3 bases are TGCAGCGTCATCGAGGGGGTCTACGAG.

Comment on this clone: The CDR3 goes on 3 residues after the read ends, and that part is filled in from the germline J gene. This rearrangement joins TRBV19 to TRBJ2-3; D might be TRBD1 (6 bases). The CDR3 runs to 18 residues. Germline values: CDR1 LNHDA, CDR2 SQIVND (reference sequence). V lost 7 bases, J lost 2 bases, and 25 bases lay in between. CDR3 region: CASTRSGGSWMNTDTQYF. CDR3 DNA, as far as it was read: TGTGCCAGTACTAGATCTGGGGGCTCCTGGATGAACACAGATACG.

This clone was counted at least ten times. The read ends 3 residues shy of where the CDR3 ends; the end is completed using the germline J gene. The chain is built from TRBV5-1 and TRBJ2-2; a possible D gene is TRBD1 (5 bases). The CDR3 length is 16 residues. CDR1 is SGHRS and CDR2 is YFSETQ in the germline V gene. V dropped 4 bases and J dropped 0 bases, with 13 bases sitting between them. Incomplete CDR3 DNA: TGCGCCAGCAGCCAGGGTCGGTCAACGAACACCGGGGAG. Amino acids: CASSQGRSTNTGE. The entire CDR3 protein is CASSQGRSTNTGELFF.

This clone showed up many times. The CDR3 here is CASMTRQGGTQYF. The sequenced CDR3 bases are TGTGCCAGCATGACCCGACAGGGAGGGACC. The chain is built from TRBV7-6 and TRBJ2-5; maybe TRBD1 (7 bases). Read coverage stops 3 residues before the CDR3 terminus; the germline J gene supplies the remainder. V dropped 7 bases and J dropped 7 bases, with 16 bases sitting between them. The CDR3 has 13 amino acids. Germline V gene sequence: CDR1 SGHVS, CDR2 FNYEAQ.

This clone was seen more than once but under ten times. The CDR3 spells CASSALQGWGWTIGGNTEAFF. The part of the CDR3 DNA that was read is TGTGCCAGTAGTGCCCTACAGGGGTGGGGTTGGACAATTGGTGGGAACACTGAA. The V and J genes are TRBV19 and TRBJ1-1; 7 bases map to TRBD1. The CDR3 end lies 3 residues beyond the end of the read and is filled in from the germline J gene. Germline V CDR1 and CDR2: LNHDA, SQIVND (reference sequence). CDR3 length: 21 amino acids. V was clipped by 5 bases and J by 1 base; unmatched bases: 25.

This clone came up a few times. The read gets to within 3 residues of the CDR3 end, and the germline J gene fills in the rest. This sequence joins TRBV5-6 and TRBJ2-7, with D possibly TRBD1 on 6 matching bases. This CDR3 spans 14 amino acids. CDR1 is SGHDT and CDR2 is YYEEEE in the germline V gene. Trimming took 4 bases from V and 0 from J, leaving 11 bases between them. The covered CDR3 bases are TGTGCCAGCAGCCGAGGACAGATCTCCTACGAG. Protein: CASSRGQISYE. The entire CDR3 is CASSRGQISYEQYF.

This clone was found many times. The read comes to an end 3 residues before the CDR3 does, leaving the germline J gene to fill in the end. This chain joins TRBV7-3 and TRBJ2-1, with 8 bases aligning to TRBD2. Germline assignment: CDR1 SGHTA and CDR2 FQGTGA. This CDR3 is built from 16 residues. J was trimmed by 5 bases and V by 1 base; bases with no gene match: 7. The CDR3 bases that were read are TGTGCCAGCAGCTTAATTGGGGCGGGGGGCGACAATGAG. Translated, it gives CASSLIGAGGDNE. The complete CDR3 reads CASSLIGAGGDNEQFF.

Points on this clone: The read falls 3 residues short of the CDR3 end, and the missing part is taken from the germline J gene. The gene calls are TRBV7-3 and TRBJ2-1, with 7 bases identical to TRBD2. V dropped 1 base and J dropped 5; count of bases not matched to a gene: 11. Per the germline V gene, CDR1 is SGHTA and CDR2 is FQGTGA. The CDR3 is 17 amino acids. The sequenced part of the CDR3 DNA is TGTGCCAGCAGCTTAAGAAGGAAGCCGGGGGGACACAATGAG. As protein: CASSLRRKPGGHNE. The CDR3 in full is CASSLRRKPGGHNEQFF.

This clone was counted only a few times. The read gets to within 3 residues of the CDR3 end, and the germline J gene fills in the rest. Other DNA variants within this sample encode the same CDR3. The chain has TRBV20-1 and TRBJ2-7; 9 bases line up with TRBD1. J lost 2 bases, V lost 5 bases, and 7 bases had no gene match. CDR1 is DFQATT and CDR2 is SNEGSKA in the germline V gene (reference sequence). The CDR3 length is 14 residues. CDR3 DNA (partial): TGCAGTGCTGTGGGACAGGGAGGTGCCTACGAG. Amino acids: CSAVGQGGAYE. The whole CDR3 is CSAVGQGGAYEQYF.

At least ten counts were recorded for this clone. The missing CDR3 end, 3 residues past where the read stops, is filled in from the germline J gene. The chain links TRBV5-4 to TRBJ1-1, with 7 positions matching TRBD1. Germline lookup yields CDR1 SGHNT and CDR2 YYREEE (reference sequence). This CDR3 contains 15 residues. Trimming cost V 4 bases and J 2 bases; bases outside gene matches: 8. CDR3 in amino acids: CASSLQGISNTEAFF. Incomplete CDR3 DNA: TGTGCCAGCAGCCTACAGGGGATCTCCAACACTGAA.

As concerns this clone: Read coverage stops 3 residues before the CDR3 terminus; the germline J gene supplies the remainder. V is TRBV7-2 and J is TRBJ2-3; D may be TRBD1 or TRBD2 (5 bases each). The CDR3 covers 14 residues. The ends were cut back, 3 bases at V and 7 bases at J, with 14 bases in the middle. Germline V gives CDR1 SGHTA, CDR2 FQGNSA. The CDR3 protein is CASSLRAGPHTQYF. The covered CDR3 bases are TGTGCCAGCAGCTTGAGGGCAGGGCCCCATACG.

This clone was seen many times. The read halts 3 residues ahead of the CDR3 end, with the missing end drawn from the germline J gene. This rearrangement joins TRBV4-1 to TRBJ2-5; TRBD2 matches at 10 bases. The CDR3 covers 14 residues. V trimming: 3 bases; J trimming: 4 bases; junction bases outside the gene matches: 2. Germline CDR1 reads MGHRA; CDR2 reads YSYEKL. The sequenced part of the CDR3 DNA is TGCGCCAGCAGCCAGGGACTAGCGAGAGAGACC. Encoded protein: CASSQGLARET. The CDR3 reads in full as CASSQGLARETQYF.

About this clone itself: The sequenced fragment ends 3 residues before the CDR3 boundary, so the rest is inferred from the germline J gene. The V and J genes are TRBV30 and TRBJ1-1; D gene uncertain. Per the germline V gene, CDR1 is GTSNPN and CDR2 is SVGIG (reference sequence). There are 15 residues in the CDR3. The CDR3 sequence: CAWRFGERGRLEAFF. The CDR3 DNA, read in part, is TGTGCCTGGAGGTTCGGGGAGCGGGGTCGTCTCGAG.

Comments on this clone: The CDR3 is cut off 3 residues early in the read; its end comes from the germline J gene. The V gene is TRBV2, the J gene TRBJ2-3, with D unresolved. The V end was cut by 7 bases, the J end by 3 bases, with 8 bases between. Germline V lookup: CDR1 SNHLY, CDR2 FYNNEI. This CDR3 has 12 residues. CDR3 region: CASTLGTDTQYF. The sequenced part of the CDR3 DNA is TGTGCCAGCACCCTCGGGACAGATACG.

Many counts were recorded for this clone. The read ends 3 residues early relative to the CDR3; the germline J gene fills the gap. The chain is built from TRBV29-1 and TRBJ2-7; 10 bases line up with TRBD1. This CDR3 has 13 residues. The germline gives CDR1 SQVTM, CDR2 ANQGSEA. The trim removed 6 bases at V and 2 bases at J, leaving 4 bases unmatched. CDR3 amino acids: CSVGQGRTYEQYF. CDR3 DNA (partial): TGCAGCGTGGGACAGGGGAGGACCTACGAG.

This clone was observed a few times. The sequenced fragment ends 3 residues before the CDR3 boundary, so the rest is inferred from the germline J gene. This CDR3 is also generated by other DNA sequences in the sample. This rearrangement joins TRBV19 to TRBJ2-3; D is unclear. In germline, CDR1 is LNHDA, CDR2 SQIVND (reference sequence). V shed 8 bases and J shed 0 bases, with 9 bases lying between them. The CDR3 extends over 13 amino acids. CDR3 protein: CASRPVSTDTQYF. The part of the CDR3 DNA that was read is TGTGCCAGTCGTCCTGTAAGCACAGATACG.

Only a few counts were recorded for this clone. With the read ending 3 residues before the CDR3 end, the germline J gene is used to fill in that end. The rearrangement uses TRBV2 and TRBJ1-2; the D gene is possibly TRBD1 (5 bases). Germline CDR1 is SNHLY and CDR2 is FYNNEI. The CDR3 runs 15 residues. Trimming took 6 bases from V and 4 from J, leaving 18 bases between them. CDR3 loop: CASSPEGRGVYGYTF. The CDR3 bases that were read are TGTGCCAGCAGCCCCGAGGGAAGGGGAGTCTATGGC.

This clone was seen ten or more times. The read ends 3 residues early relative to the CDR3; the germline J gene fills the gap. The chain recombines TRBV6-2 or TRBV6-3 with TRBJ2-7; the D gene is possibly TRBD2 (5 bases). V lost 4 bases, J lost 6 bases, and 10 bases lay in between. The CDR3 sequence is 12 residues long. Germline CDR1 MNHEY, CDR2 SVGEGT. This chain's CDR3 is CASSFRGAEQYF. CDR3 DNA (partial): TGTGCCAGCAGTTTCCGGGGTGCCGAG.

This clone came up many times. The sequence runs out 3 residues before the end of the CDR3; the remainder is reconstructed from the germline J gene. The chain recombines TRBV7-2 with TRBJ2-5; 9 bases line up with TRBD2. The junction had 1 base not matched to a gene; V was cut back by 2 bases and J by 3 bases. CDR1 and CDR2 (germline): SGHTA, FQGNSA. The CDR3 loop spans 14 amino acids. This CDR3 reads CASSLLAGKETQYF. The CDR3 bases that were read are TGTGCCAGCAGCTTACTAGCGGGGAAAGAGACC.

This clone appeared a few times. The read stops 3 residues short of the end of the CDR3; the missing end is completed from the germline J gene. The rearrangement links TRBV6-2 or TRBV6-3 to TRBJ1-5; D is uncertain. This CDR3 comprises 13 residues. V gave up 8 bases and J gave up 5 bases, with 13 bases separating them. CDR1 is MNHEY, CDR2 SVGEGT, per germline. CDR3 protein: CASSPEGHQPQHF. The covered CDR3 bases are TGTGCCAGCTCCCCCGAAGGGCATCAGCCC.

This clone was seen many times. Read sequence stops 3 residues before the CDR3 end, and the germline J gene provides the missing end. V usage is TRBV20-1 and J usage is TRBJ2-3; 7 bases are a match to TRBD1. Germline assignment: CDR1 DFQATT and CDR2 SNEGSKA (reference sequence). Trimming at V came to 2 bases and at J to 1 base, leaving 3 bases not matched to a gene. This CDR3 has 14 residues. The DNA read from the CDR3 is TGCAGTGCTAGAACGCAGGGGGGCACAGATACG. This translates into CSARTQGGTDT. The full-length CDR3 reads as CSARTQGGTDTQYF.

This clone was seen many times. The read terminates 3 residues before the CDR3 end, so the remaining end is supplied by the germline J gene. The chain recombines TRBV30 with TRBJ2-1, with 8 bases aligning to TRBD2. Trimming at V came to 0 bases and at J to 7 bases, leaving 14 bases not matched to a gene. The CDR3 has 17 residues. Germline lookup yields CDR1 GTSNPN and CDR2 SVGIG (reference sequence). CDR3: CAWSVGLKSGGYNEQFF. CDR3 DNA (partial): TGTGCCTGGAGTGTAGGATTGAAAAGCGGGGGTTATAATGAG. Using reference TRBV30 and TRBJ2-1 for the parts outside the CDR3, the full variable domain is SQTIHQWPATLVQPVGSPLSLECTVEGTSNPNLYWYRQAAGRGLQLLFYSVGIGQISSEVPQNLSASRPQDRQFILSSKKLLLSDSGFYLCAWSVGLKSGGYNEQFFGPGTRLTVL.

This clone came up many times. The read terminates 3 residues ahead of where the CDR3 ends, so the germline J gene completes it. This chain joins TRBV5-1 and TRBJ1-4; no clear D gene. The CDR3 length is 18 residues. With 3 bases removed from V and 5 bases from J, the gap between germline ends came to 23 bases. CDR1 is SGHRS, CDR2 YFSETQ, per germline. This chain's CDR3 is CASSSGSGARSGNEKLFF. CDR3 DNA, as far as it was read: TGCGCCAGCAGCTCCGGCTCAGGAGCCCGGAGTGGGAATGAAAAA. Variable domain in full (rest from reference TRBV5-1 and TRBJ1-4): KAGVTQTPRYLIKTRGQQVTLSCSPISGHRSVSWYQQTPGQGLQFLFEYFSETQRNKGNFPGRFSGRQFSNSRSEMNVSTLELGDSALYLCASSSGSGARSGNEKLFFGSGTQLSVL.

With respect to this clone: The DNA ends 3 residues before the CDR3 does, and the rest of the CDR3 is filled in from the germline J gene. The V and J genes are TRBV19 and TRBJ2-2; TRBD1 matches at 11 bases. Germline V gene data show CDR1 as LNHDA and CDR2 as SQIVND (reference sequence). V lost 6 bases and J lost 3; bases outside the gene matches: 9. The CDR3 runs to 17 residues. The sequenced part of the CDR3 DNA is TGTGCCAGTAGAGGAACCGGGACAGGGGGGTACACCGGGGAG. The encoded protein is CASRGTGTGGYTGE. The whole CDR3 sequence reads CASRGTGTGGYTGELFF.

This clone appeared a few times. The DNA ends 3 residues before the CDR3 does, and the rest of the CDR3 is filled in from the germline J gene. The chain carries TRBV18 and TRBJ2-3; 8 bases line up with TRBD1. The CDR3 covers 16 residues. V was pared by 6 bases and J by 5 bases, with 13 bases of the junction left unmatched. CDR1 is KGHSH, CDR2 LQKENI, per germline. CDR3 DNA (partial): TGTGCCAGCTCCCTCACTCCGACAGGGGCGGGAGATACG. The encoded protein is CASSLTPTGAGDT. The full CDR3 reads CASSLTPTGAGDTQYF. Filled out from reference TRBV18 and TRBJ2-3, the complete variable domain reads NAGVMQNPRHLVRRRGQEARLRCSPMKGHSHVYWYRQLPEEGLKFMVYLQKENIIDESGMPKERFSAEFPKEGPSILRIQQVVRGDSAAYFCASSLTPTGAGDTQYFGPGTRLTVL.

In its sample, this clone was seen many times. The read falls 3 residues short of the CDR3 end, and the missing part is taken from the germline J gene. This chain connects TRBV5-6 to TRBJ1-1; D unresolved. CDR3 length equals 13 residues. The germline V gene has CDR1 SGHDT and CDR2 YYEEEE. The covered CDR3 bases are TGTGCCAGCAGCTTGGTCCGGCAGGCCGAA. This translates into CASSLVRQAE. The CDR3, in full, reads CASSLVRQAEAFF.

This clone was observed a handful of times. Coverage ceases 3 residues before the CDR3 finishes, and the germline J gene fills in the end. This chain links TRBV11-2 with TRBJ1-1; D is ambiguous. CDR3 size: 13 residues. Trimming left V 1 base short and J 0 bases short, with 3 bases between. Germline CDR1 is SGHAT and CDR2 is FQNNGV. The CDR3 spells CASSLVMNTEAFF. CDR3 bases read: TGTGCCAGCAGCTTAGTTATGAACACTGAA.

For this clone: Read coverage stops 3 residues before the CDR3 terminus; the germline J gene supplies the remainder. V is TRBV7-8 and J is TRBJ2-7; possible D gene TRBD2, 5 bases. The CDR3 loop spans 12 amino acids. V lost 8 bases, J lost 3 bases, and 11 bases lay in between. Germline assignment: CDR1 SGHVS and CDR2 FQNEAQ. CDR3 DNA (partial): TGTGCCAGCGGGCTAGCCGTCTACGAG. Its protein product is CASGLAVYE. The whole CDR3 protein reads CASGLAVYEQYF. The full variable domain, with the rest looked up from reference TRBV7-8 and TRBJ2-7, is GAGVSQSPRYKVAKRGQDVALRCDPISGHVSLFWYQQALGQGPEFLTYFQNEAQLDKSGLPSDRFFAERPEGSVSTLKIQRTQQEDSAVYLCASGLAVYEQYFGPGTRLTVT.

On this clone itself: The CDR3 extends 3 residues past the end of the read, so its final part is completed from the germline J gene. The chain couples TRBV7-6 to TRBJ2-1; 12 bases match TRBD2. With 5 bases clipped from V and 5 bases from J, the junction kept 4 bases outside the gene matches. The germline gives CDR1 SGHVS, CDR2 FNYEAQ. The CDR3 consists of 15 residues. CDR3 in amino acids: CASSPGLAGNNEQFF. Partial CDR3 DNA: TGTGCCAGCAGCCCAGGACTAGCGGGAAACAATGAG. Combining the CDR3 with reference TRBV7-6 and TRBJ2-1 gives the whole variable domain GAGVSQSPRYKVTKRGQDVALRCDPISGHVSLYWYRQALGQGPEFLTYFNYEAQQDKSGLPNDRFSAERPEGSISTLTIQRTEQRDSAMYRCASSPGLAGNNEQFFGPGTRLTVL.